The 6 T cell receptor beta chains below come from one sample, sequenced in a study of regulatory T cells in long-lasting Graves disease. Libraries of TCR beta came from iRepertoire HTBI primers plus Arm-PCR of CDR3 regions. TCRdb reanalysed the multiplex PCR reads using MiXCR and keeps one entry per CDR3 protein. The sample has around 400,000 distinct CDR3 sequences, approximately 15% seen once; the top ten hold about 8.2%. Indicated time point: newly diagnosed GD, antithyroid drugs for less than 3 months. Making the TCR library involved RNA that had been extracted from PBMCs. In addition, the sample was reused for a study of T cells in Graves' hyperthyroidism and ophthalmopathy.

This specimen was peripheral blood mononuclear cells (PBMCs), taken at new diagnosis, from a patient treated with antithyroid drugs. Receptors originate from a woman aged 40 to 49 with Graves disease.

The rearrangement links TRBV7-3 to TRBJ2-2, with 7 nucleotides matching TRBD1. This CDR3 comprises 14 residues. CDR1 and CDR2 (germline): SGHTA, FQGTGA. V shed 3 bases and J 4 bases; nucleotides not matched to a gene: 2. The DNA of the CDR3 is TGTGCCAGCAGCTTGACAGGGCCCACCGGGGAGCTGTTTTTT. Its translation: CASSLTGPTGELFF.

This clonotype was observed many times. The chain has TRBV28 and TRBJ1-5; no reliable D call. In germline, CDR1 is MDHEN, CDR2 SYDVKM. V lost 3 bases, J lost 5 bases, and 5 bases lay in between. The CDR3 length is 12 residues. The CDR3 spells CASSFEDQPQHF. Here the CDR3 DNA reads TGTGCCAGCAGTTTCGAGGATCAGCCCCAGCATTTT.

This clonotype was observed a few times. The chain uses TRBV20-1 and TRBJ2-5; no clear D gene. CDR3 length: 11 residues. CDR1 and CDR2 from the germline V gene are DFQATT and SNEGSKA (reference sequence). V lost 7 bases and J 2 bases, leaving 8 bases between the germline ends. The CDR3 protein is CSGSEQETQYF. The CDR3 DNA sequence: TGCAGTGGGAGCGAACAAGAGACCCAGTACTTC.

This clonotype has at least ten counts. The V call is TRBV12-3 or TRBV12-4, the J call TRBJ1-4, with D possibly being TRBD1 (5 bases). The CDR3 is 14 residues long. V lost 4 bases to trimming and J lost 7 bases, with 13 bases between them. CDR3 residues: CASSSSQGGEKLFF. The CDR3 nucleotides are TGTGCCAGCAGTTCGTCCCAGGGCGGTGAAAAACTGTTTTTT.

The table lists this clonotype with a count of one. The chain uses TRBV15 and TRBJ1-5; a weak D match, TRBD1 (6 bases). V was shortened by 9 bases and J by 6 bases, with 15 bases between the two germline ends. This CDR3 contains 13 residues. The germline V gene encodes CDR1 LNHNV and CDR2 YYDKDF (reference sequence). The CDR3 coding sequence is TGTGCCACGGGAGGTCGGGGGGCTCAGCCCCAGCATTTT. As protein: CATGGRGAQPQHF.

This clonotype was observed at least ten times. The chain links TRBV27 to TRBJ1-2; D not certain. V lost 5 bases to trimming and J lost 0 bases, with 19 bases between them. The CDR3 is 17 residues long. The germline CDR1 and CDR2 sequences are MNHEY and SMNVEV (reference sequence). In nucleotides, the CDR3 is TGTGCCAGCAGTCCCCTGAAAGGGAACAAAGCTAACTATGGCTACACCTTC. Protein sequence: CASSPLKGNKANYGYTF.